Ten or more counts support the clone carrying this T cell receptor beta chain. The CDR3 is 14 amino acids. Germline assignment: CDR1 ENHRY and CDR2 SYGVKD. V was pared by 3 bases and J by 8 bases, with 13 bases between. The entry originates in a study of neurological immune-mediated disorders. Background on the study: Secondary progressive cases numbered 3 among the approximately 35 multiple sclerosis patients, while the other 31 were relapsing-remitting.

PBMCs stored at -80 C, 2 million in total, were the source of the unsorted libraries. With 10-nucleotide random UMIs included, cDNA was synthesized by 5'RACE. Via MiXCR, TCRdb re-called the 5' RACE reads, giving one row per CDR3 protein. The sample records about 19,000 distinct CDR3 sequences, roughly 2.6% being singletons. The chain combines TRBV10-3 with TRBJ1-4, with D perhaps matching TRBD1 (5 bases). This clonotype was obtained from a woman younger than 30 with multiple sclerosis. The specimen was PBMCs. CDR3 protein: CAISDNREGEKLFF. CDR3 bases: TGTGCCATCAGTGACAACCGGGAGGGGGAAAAACTGTTTTTT.